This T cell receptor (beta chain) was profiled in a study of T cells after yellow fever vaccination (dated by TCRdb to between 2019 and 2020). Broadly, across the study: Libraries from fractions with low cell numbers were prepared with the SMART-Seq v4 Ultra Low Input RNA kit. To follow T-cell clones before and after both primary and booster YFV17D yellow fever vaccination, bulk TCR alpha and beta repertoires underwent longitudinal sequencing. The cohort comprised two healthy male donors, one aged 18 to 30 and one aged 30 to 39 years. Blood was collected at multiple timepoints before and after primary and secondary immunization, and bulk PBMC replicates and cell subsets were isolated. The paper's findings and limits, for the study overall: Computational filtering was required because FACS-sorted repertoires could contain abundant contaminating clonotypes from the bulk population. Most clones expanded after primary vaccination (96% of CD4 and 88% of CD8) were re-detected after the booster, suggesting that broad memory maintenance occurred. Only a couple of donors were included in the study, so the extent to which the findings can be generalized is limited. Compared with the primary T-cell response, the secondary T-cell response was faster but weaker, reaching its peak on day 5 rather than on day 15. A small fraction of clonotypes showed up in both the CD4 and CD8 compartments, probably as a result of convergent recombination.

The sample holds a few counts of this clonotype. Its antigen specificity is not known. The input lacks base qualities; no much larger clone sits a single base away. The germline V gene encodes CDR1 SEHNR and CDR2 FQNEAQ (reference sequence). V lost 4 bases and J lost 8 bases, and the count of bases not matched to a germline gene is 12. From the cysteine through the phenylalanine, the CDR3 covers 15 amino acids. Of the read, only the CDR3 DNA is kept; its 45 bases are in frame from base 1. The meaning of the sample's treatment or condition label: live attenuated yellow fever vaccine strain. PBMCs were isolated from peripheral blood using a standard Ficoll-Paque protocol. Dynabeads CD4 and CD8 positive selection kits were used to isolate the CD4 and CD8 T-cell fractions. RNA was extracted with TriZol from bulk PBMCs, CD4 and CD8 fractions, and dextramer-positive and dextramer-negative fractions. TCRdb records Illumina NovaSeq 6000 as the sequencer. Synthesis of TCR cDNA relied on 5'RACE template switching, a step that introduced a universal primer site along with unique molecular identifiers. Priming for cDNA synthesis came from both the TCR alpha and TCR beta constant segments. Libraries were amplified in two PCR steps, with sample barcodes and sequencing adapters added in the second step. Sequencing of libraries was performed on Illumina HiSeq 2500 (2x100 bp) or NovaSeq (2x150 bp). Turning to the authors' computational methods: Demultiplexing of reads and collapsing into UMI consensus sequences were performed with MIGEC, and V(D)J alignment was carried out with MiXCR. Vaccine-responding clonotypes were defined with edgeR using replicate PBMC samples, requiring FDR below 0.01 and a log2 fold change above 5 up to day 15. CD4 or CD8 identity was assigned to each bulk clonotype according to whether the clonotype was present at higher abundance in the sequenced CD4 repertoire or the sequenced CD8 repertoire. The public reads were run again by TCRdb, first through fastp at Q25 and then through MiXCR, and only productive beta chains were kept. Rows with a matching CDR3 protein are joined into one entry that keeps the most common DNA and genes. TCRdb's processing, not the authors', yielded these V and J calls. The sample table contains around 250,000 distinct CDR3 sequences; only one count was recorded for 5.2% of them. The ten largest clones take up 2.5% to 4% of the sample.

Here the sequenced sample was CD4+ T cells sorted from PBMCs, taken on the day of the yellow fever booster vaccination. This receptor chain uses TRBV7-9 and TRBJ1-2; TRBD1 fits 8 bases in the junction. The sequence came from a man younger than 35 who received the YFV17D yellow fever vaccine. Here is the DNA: TGTGCCAGCAGCTCTTTGACAGGGGCCTTGGGGGGCTACACCTTC. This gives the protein CASSSLTGALGGYTF.